The 14 T cell receptor beta chains listed next were all sequenced from one sample in a study of T cell repertoires in cytomegalovirus infection. TCRdb reprocessed the reads via MiXCR and lists one record per CDR3 protein. The repertoire holds a few hundred thousand distinct CDR3 sequences, with 20% to 25% as singletons. For these TCRs, the target antigens are not known. Sample: cultured PBMCs, taken from culture after CMV antigen stimulation. The receptors originated from a human donor in good health (CMV status not recorded). Some clones in this sample may be carry-over from other donors' samples.

The chain employs TRBV25-1 and TRBJ2-3; 8 bases line up with TRBD1. Germline V gene sequence: CDR1 MGHDK, CDR2 SYGVNS. With V trimmed by 5 bases and J by 4 bases, 5 bases remained unmatched. The CDR3 is 14 amino acids. CDR3 amino acids: CASSSGGGADTQYF. DNA of the CDR3: TGTGCCAGCAGTTCAGGGGGCGGCGCAGATACGCAGTATTTT.

The chain couples TRBV12-3 or TRBV12-4 to TRBJ2-1, with 11 bases identical to TRBD2. After removal of 6 bases from V and 4 bases from J, the junction contained 2 bases not matched to a gene. This CDR3 has 14 amino acids. DNA of the CDR3: TGTGCCAGCAGACTAGCGGGAGTTTACAATGAGCAGTTCTTC. Protein product: CASRLAGVYNEQFF.

The rearrangement uses TRBV6-7 and TRBJ1-4, with a possible D match to TRBD1 (5 bases). TRBV6-7 is labeled an ORF, and its function is uncertain. This CDR3 is 14 amino acids long. With 4 bases removed from V and 6 bases from J, the gap between germline ends came to 12 bases. The CDR3 DNA reads as TGTGCCAGCAGTTCGGGAGAAGGGGATGAAAAACTGTTTTTT. It specifies CASSSGEGDEKLFF.

This clonotype turned up a few times. The J gene is TRBJ1-4, the V gene TRBV5-1; the D is unclear. CDR3 length: 14 amino acids. Germline V gene sequence: CDR1 SGHRS, CDR2 YFSETQ. V shed 4 bases and J shed 7 bases, with 14 bases lying between them. The CDR3 sequence is CASSERSASEKLFF. The DNA for the CDR3 is TGCGCCAGCAGCGAGCGGTCCGCTAGTGAAAAACTGTTTTTT.

This rearrangement joins TRBV5-4 to TRBJ1-2; D gene uncertain. The CDR3 spans 16 residues. Germline CDR1 reads SGHNT; CDR2 reads YYREEE (reference sequence). The V end lost 0 bases, the J end lost 7 bases, and 19 bases lay between the germline ends. CDR3 sequence reads: CASSLGQLGGYSGYTF. CDR3 in DNA: TGTGCCAGCAGCTTGGGACAACTAGGCGGCTACTCTGGCTACACCTTC.

This clonotype has just a few counts. The rearrangement uses TRBV24-1 and TRBJ2-2, with 9 bases fitting TRBD2. The CDR3 extends over 17 amino acids. Trimming cost V 0 bases and J 4 bases; bases outside gene matches: 5. Germline CDR1 KGHDR, CDR2 SFDVKD. CDR3 region: CATSDLRLAEGTGELFF. For the CDR3, the DNA is TGTGCCACCAGTGATTTGCGACTAGCGGAGGGCACCGGGGAGCTGTTTTTT.

The J gene is TRBJ2-5, the V gene TRBV6-2 or TRBV6-3, with D maybe TRBD2 (6 bases). The CDR3 covers 13 residues. Trimming cost V 4 bases and J 5 bases, with 11 bases left between them. Germline V gives CDR1 MNHEY, CDR2 SVGEGT. CDR3 in amino acids: CASSSGSWETQYF. CDR3 coding DNA: TGTGCCAGCAGTTCCGGGAGTTGGGAGACCCAGTACTTC.

The chain is built from TRBV4-3 and TRBJ2-1; perhaps TRBD2 as D (6 bases). CDR1 LGHNA and CDR2 YSLEER come from the germline V gene. The CDR3 has 17 amino acids. V shed 1 base and J shed 4 bases, with 17 bases lying between them. This CDR3 is CASSQGSSGSLYNEQFF. The CDR3 DNA reads TGCGCCAGCAGCCAAGGATCCTCCGGGAGCTTGTACAATGAGCAGTTCTTC.

In this sample, this clonotype turned up a few times. The chain couples TRBV4-1 to TRBJ2-1; 9 bases match TRBD2. Germline CDR1 MGHRA, CDR2 YSYEKL. The CDR3 length is 16 residues. The junction had 8 bases not matched to a gene; V was cut back by 3 bases and J by 5 bases. In nucleotides, the CDR3 is TGCGCCAGCAGCCACTGGGCTAGCGGGGACCACAATGAGCAGTTCTTC. This sequence encodes CASSHWASGDHNEQFF.

V and J are TRBV28 and TRBJ2-7; D perhaps matches TRBD2 (5 bases). Deletions cut 7 bases from V and 6 bases from J, with 19 bases between. The CDR3 extends over 14 amino acids. Germline loops: CDR1 MDHEN, CDR2 SYDVKM. CDR3 in amino acids: CASTQWRRGTEQYF. CDR3 DNA: TGTGCCAGCACCCAATGGAGACGGGGAACCGAGCAGTACTTC.

The rearrangement joins TRBV30 to TRBJ1-3; D is unclear. Trimming cost V 1 base and J 7 bases, with 8 bases left between them. The CDR3 length is 12 residues. Germline CDR1 GTSNPN, CDR2 SVGIG (reference sequence). The CDR3 coding sequence is TGTGCCTGGAGTGCCCAGCGGAACACCATATATTTT. Encoded protein: CAWSAQRNTIYF.

This clonotype was observed at least ten times. The rearrangement uses TRBV12-3 or TRBV12-4 and TRBJ2-1, with 8 bases matching TRBD2. V gave up 7 bases and J gave up 12 bases; unmatched junction bases: 8. This CDR3 region has 12 residues. The CDR3 region is CASTIGTSGQFF. The CDR3 DNA is TGTGCCAGCACCATCGGGACTAGTGGGCAGTTCTTC.

This clonotype has a handful of counts. The chain employs TRBV7-6 and TRBJ1-1, with a tentative D call TRBD1 (5 bases). With 0 bases removed from V and 3 bases from J, the gap between germline ends came to 11 bases. Germline V gene lookup returns CDR1 SGHVS and CDR2 FNYEAQ. The CDR3 sequence is 15 residues long. The CDR3 bases are TGTGCCAGCAGCTTAGCGAGTCAGGGATACACTGAAGCTTTCTTT. Amino acids: CASSLASQGYTEAFF.

The chain recombines TRBV7-9 with TRBJ2-7; D is unresolved. The V and J ends lost 4 bases and 2 bases respectively, with 6 bases between them. This CDR3 has 12 residues. Germline V gene data show CDR1 as SEHNR and CDR2 as FQNEAQ (reference sequence). This chain's CDR3 is CASSSQPYEQYV. The CDR3 nucleotides are TGTGCCAGCAGCTCCCAGCCCTACGAGCAGTACGTC.